The TCR beta chain described here comes from a study of stem cell transplantation in POMP-related autoinflammatory disease. About the study: CD8+ T cells were low and CD4+ cells naive-skewed before transplant.

TCRdb keeps only in-frame clones here, not all; method: immunoSEQ multiplex PCR. The sample has some 65,000 clones, approximately 91% seen once. The material sequenced was CD4+ T cells from PBMCs, taken after stem cell transplantation. This sequence originates from a human patient with POMP-related autoinflammation and immune dysregulation (PRAID). Some T cells may trace back to the graft donor.

The CDR3 protein is CASSATGGETQYF. In DNA, the CDR3 is TGTGCCAGCAGCGCAACAGGGGGAGAGACCCAGTACTTC. The V and J genes are TRBV5-8 and TRBJ2-5, with TRBD1 matching 8 bases. In germline, CDR1 is SGHTS, CDR2 YDEGEE. CDR3 length: 13 amino acids. V shed 4 bases, J shed 4 bases, and the junction held 3 bases outside the gene matches.